This T cell receptor beta chain was identified in a study of preoperative IRX-2 immunotherapy in early breast cancer. Noted treatment: preoperative locoregional IRX-2 cytokine immunotherapy. Samples came from a phase Ib trial of preoperative locoregional IRX-2 cytokine immunotherapy. Libraries were prepared by immunoSEQ multiplex PCR; TCRdb keeps only in-frame clonotypes and omits some of them. The table records about 89,000 clones, roughly 90% of them present only once. This TCR was sampled from a human donor with breast cancer. The sample in question was tumor tissue, obtained after IRX-2 immunotherapy.

The CDR3 sequence: CASSTTGGAGYTF. The CDR3 region has the DNA TGTGCCAGCTCAACGACAGGGGGCGCGGGCTACACCTTC. J is TRBJ1-2 and V is TRBV18, with 10 bases identical to TRBD1. V lost 5 bases, J lost 8 bases, and 5 bases stayed unmatched. CDR1 and CDR2 from the germline V gene are KGHSH and LQKENI. The CDR3 loop spans 13 amino acids.